A selection of T cell receptor beta chains follows, all from one sample in a study of beta chain features in type 1 diabetes. Profiling relied on immunoSEQ multiplex PCR, and the TCRdb table lists in-frame clones only, not all of them. The sample carries some 150,000 clones, roughly 53% recorded once. The sequenced material came from Tregs from blood. These receptors were taken from a man aged 18-30 years in good health. The CDR3 runs from the conserved cysteine through the conserved F or W. The D gene is left open where the match is weak. A clone size is listed for some rows: how often the clone was seen (once, few, many), or a class if it is expanded.

clone_size j_call d_call v_call cdr3_nt cdr3_aa
- TRBJ2-1 TRBD1 TRBV28 TGTGCCAGCAGTTTATTCGGACAGGGGAGGCAGTTCTTC CASSLFGQGRQFF
few TRBJ1-3 - TRBV28 TGTGCCAGCACCCAGAATAGAAACACCATATATTTT CASTQNRNTIYF
- TRBJ2-5 TRBD1 TRBV7-2 TGTGCCAGCAGCTGGGACAGGGTGGAGACCCAGTACTTC CASSWDRVETQYF
- TRBJ2-3 TRBD2 TRBV7-2 TGTGCCAGCAGCCCCGTCAGCGGGAGGGCTGGTAAGAATACGCAGTATTTT CASSPVSGRAGKNTQYF
few TRBJ1-1 - TRBV28 TGTGCCAGCACCATTAGAGGCATGAACACTGAAGCTTTCTTT CASTIRGMNTEAFF
many TRBJ1-1 - TRBV6-5 TGTGCCAGCAGTTACGAACTCCTTTCGAACACTGAAGCTTTCTTT CASSYELLSNTEAFF
few TRBJ1-2 - TRBV6-5 TGTGCCAGCAGTTACTTAGGCGGGTATGGAGGCTACACCTTC CASSYLGGYGGYTF
few TRBJ2-3 TRBD1 TRBV4-3 TGCGCCAGCAGCCAACTCACAGGGGGCACAGATACGCAGTATTTT CASSQLTGGTDTQYF
- TRBJ2-1 TRBD2 TRBV11-2 TGTGCCAGCAGCTCCCGGGGGGTGGGGCGGTACAATGAGCAGTTCTTC CASSSRGVGRYNEQFF
once TRBJ1-6 TRBD1 TRBV7-9 TGTGCCAGCAGTAAGACAGGGAGTGATTCACCCCTCCACTTT CASSKTGSDSPLHF
- TRBJ1-5 - TRBV10-3 TGTGCCATCAGTCCCTCAGGAGGGCAGCCCCAGCATTTT CAISPSGGQPQHF
few TRBJ1-1 - TRBV9 TGTGCCAGCAGCCCTCCCAGGGGCAGTAACACTGAAGCTTTCTTT CASSPPRGSNTEAFF
- TRBJ1-2 - TRBV6-5 TGTGCCAGCAGTTACGGGGCAGACTACTATGGCTACACCTTC CASSYGADYYGYTF